One and the same sample provided the 4 T cell receptor beta chains below, sequenced in a study of control samples from healthy donors and cancer patients. Sequencing was performed with immunoSEQ multiplex PCR; in TCRdb, only in-frame clones are kept and a portion is missing. There are about 170,000 clones in the sample; just over 90% occur only once, and about 4% lies in the top ten. The sequenced sample consisted of blood. The receptors were sampled from an older woman in good health.

V and J are TRBV2 and TRBJ2-7; 8 bases match TRBD1. This CDR3 is built from 15 residues. V lost 4 bases to trimming and J lost 2 bases; unmatched junction nucleotides: 7. Germline V gives CDR1 SNHLY, CDR2 FYNNEI. CDR3 coding DNA: TGTGCCAGCAGTGGGGACGGGGGACAGGCCTACGAGCAGTACTTC. Protein product: CASSGDGGQAYEQYF. The full variable domain, its missing parts supplied by reference TRBV2 and TRBJ2-7, is EPEVTQTPSHQVTQMGQEVILRCVPISNHLYFYWYRQILGQKVEFLVSFYNNEISEKSEIFDDQFSVERPDGSNFTLKIRSTKLEDSAMYFCASSGDGGQAYEQYFGPGTRLTVT.

The genes are TRBV5-4 and TRBJ1-2, with D hard to call. Germline V gives CDR1 SGHNT, CDR2 YYREEE (reference sequence). V lost 1 base and J lost 7, with 17 bases in between. This CDR3 spans 15 amino acids. CDR3 DNA: TGTGCCAGCAGCTTGATTGGGGTGGGCGGGAGTGGCTACACCTTC. It is translated as CASSLIGVGGSGYTF.

The gene calls are TRBV15 and TRBJ1-5; D is possibly TRBD1 (6 bases). Trimming cost V 0 bases and J 4 bases, with 22 bases left between them. Germline assignment: CDR1 LNHNV and CDR2 YYDKDF (reference sequence). There are 19 residues in the CDR3. CDR3 DNA: TGTGCCACCAGCAGAGATAAGGGGTGGATAACGGGGGCTAATCAGCCCCAGCATTTT. It specifies CATSRDKGWITGANQPQHF.

The CDR3 here is CASRDWAGLAVGTDTQYF. The CDR3 DNA is TGTGCCAGCAGAGATTGGGCGGGACTAGCGGTAGGCACAGATACGCAGTATTTT. The chain uses TRBV11-2 and TRBJ2-3; 11 bases align to TRBD2. V lost 6 bases to trimming and J lost 1 base; unmatched junction nucleotides: 12. The CDR3 consists of 18 residues. Germline CDR1 SGHAT, CDR2 FQNNGV.